This T cell receptor (beta chain) stems from a study of T-cell reconstitution after alpha-beta-depleted transplantation in children. The TCRbeta library incorporated unique molecular identifiers. One entry per CDR3 protein, called by TCRdb with MiXCR from the PCR reads. The data contain some 550,000 distinct CDR3 sequences, approximately 16% of them singletons. This clonotype was seen a few times. V dropped 4 bases and J dropped 5 bases, with 16 bases sitting between them. Germline CDR1 reads SGHRS; CDR2 reads YFSETQ. The CDR3 has 14 amino acids. The sequence was collected from a human donor who donated a stem cell graft to a child with acute lymphoblastic leukemia. The input for sequencing was PBMCs from the stem cell graft donor, taken from the stem cell graft. The chain carries TRBV5-1 and TRBJ2-7; D might be TRBD1 (6 bases). CDR3 in amino acids: CASSLGTTVDEQYF. The CDR3 coding sequence is TGCGCCAGCAGCCTCGGGACAACTGTGGACGAGCAGTACTTC.